The 27 T cell receptor beta chains presented below share a single source sample, sequenced in a study of OX40 agonist ivuxolimab in advanced cancers. Produced via immunoSEQ multiplex PCR; TCRdb's table is partial and in-frame only. This table has roughly 46,000 clones, around 90% appearing once. The sample consisted of CD4+ or CD8+ T cells sorted from blood, taken in a trial of the OX40 agonist ivuxolimab. The receptor source for this set is an adult with an advanced solid tumor such as melanoma, head and neck, liver or kidney cancer.

CDR3 in DNA: TGTGCCAGCAGCTCTCCCACAGGGGATAGAATTGAAGCTTTCTTT. Amino acids: CASSSPTGDRIEAFF. The chain joins TRBV7-9 to TRBJ1-1; the match to TRBD1 covers 7 bases. Per the germline V gene, CDR1 is SEHNR and CDR2 is FQNEAQ (reference sequence). The CDR3 is 15 residues long. The V and J ends lost 4 bases and 7 bases, in that order; junction bases with no gene match: 12.

V is TRBV4-3 and J is TRBJ2-1; D unclear. V lost 0 bases and J lost 1, with 13 bases in between. The CDR3 has 17 residues. The germline gives CDR1 LGHNA, CDR2 YSLEER. CDR3 bases: TGCGCCAGCAGCCAAGATAGAAGGGAATGGTCCTACAATGAGCAGTTCTTC. Its protein is CASSQDRREWSYNEQFF.

This sequence joins TRBV19 and TRBJ2-1; no clear D gene. The CDR3 has 15 amino acids. Trimming pared 3 bases from V and 4 bases from J, leaving 13 bases between. Germline V gene sequence: CDR1 LNHDA, CDR2 SQIVND (reference sequence). The CDR3 loop is CASSIRNDGYNEQFF. DNA of the CDR3: TGTGCCAGTAGTATCAGGAACGACGGGTACAATGAGCAGTTCTTC.

The V call is TRBV14, the J call TRBJ2-7; 12 nucleotides agree with TRBD1. Germline V gene lookup returns CDR1 SGHDN and CDR2 FVKESK. The CDR3 length is 18 residues. The V gene end was trimmed by 4 bases and the J gene end by 5 bases; junction bases not matched to a gene: 15. The chain's CDR3 is CASSRGQGASRAPHEQYF. CDR3 DNA: TGTGCCAGCAGCCGGGGACAGGGGGCGTCGCGGGCCCCCCACGAGCAGTACTTC.

The V gene is TRBV2, the J gene TRBJ2-2; the D gene is possibly TRBD1 (5 bases). V was clipped by 6 bases and J by 1 base, with 12 bases between them. Germline V gene sequence: CDR1 SNHLY, CDR2 FYNNEI. The CDR3 is made up of 15 amino acids. The CDR3 spells CASSEDTLNTGELFF. Here the CDR3 DNA reads TGTGCCAGCAGCGAGGACACACTGAACACCGGGGAGCTGTTTTTT.

CDR3 DNA: TGCGCCAGCAGCCAATGGCCCGATCTCTACAATGAGCAGTTCTTC. This encodes CASSQWPDLYNEQFF. J is TRBJ2-1 and V is TRBV4-1; D is uncertain. CDR1 and CDR2 (germline): MGHRA, YSYEKL. The germline V and J ends were trimmed by 2 bases and 3 bases, with 11 bases remaining between them. The CDR3 is 15 residues long.

The chain is built from TRBV5-6 and TRBJ1-4, with unresolved D. The germline V and J ends were trimmed by 4 bases and 4 bases, with 14 bases remaining between them. CDR1 SGHDT and CDR2 YYEEEE come from the germline V gene. The CDR3 is 15 residues long. The CDR3 reads CASSPRHLFNEKLFF. CDR3 DNA sequence: TGTGCCAGCAGCCCCAGACACCTGTTTAATGAAAAACTGTTTTTT.

The V and J genes are TRBV27 and TRBJ2-7, with TRBD1 matching 8 bases. Trimming took 6 bases from V and 2 from J; bases not matched to a gene: 6. This CDR3 is built from 14 residues. Germline lookup yields CDR1 MNHEY and CDR2 SMNVEV (reference sequence). CDR3 sequence (DNA): TGTGCCAGCAGACCTGGACAGGGCGCCTACGAGCAGTACTTC. Translated: CASRPGQGAYEQYF.

This chain joins TRBV6-5 and TRBJ2-7, with 10 nucleotides matching TRBD1. The J segment lost 7 bases and the V segment lost 5 bases, leaving 5 bases of the junction unmatched. CDR3 length: 13 amino acids. In germline, CDR1 is MNHEY, CDR2 SVGAGI. The CDR3 bases are TGTGCCAGCAGTCCCCGGGACAGGGGTGAGCAGTACGTC. This codes for CASSPRDRGEQYV.

V gene TRBV9 combines with J gene TRBJ1-5, with D unresolved. Per germline, CDR1 SGDLS and CDR2 YYNGEE. The CDR3 sequence is 14 residues long. The V gene lost 2 bases and the J gene lost 4 bases, with 10 bases spanning the gap. The CDR3 reads CASSVWPENQPQHF. The CDR3 coding sequence is TGTGCCAGCAGCGTCTGGCCAGAGAATCAGCCCCAGCATTTT.

The chain has TRBV6-5 and TRBJ2-5; a weak D match, TRBD2 (6 bases). The CDR3 contains 16 residues. The germline V gene encodes CDR1 MNHEY and CDR2 SVGAGI. Trimming removed 2 bases at V and 5 bases at J, with 18 bases between. The CDR3 reads CASSYGGGLDVETQYF. The CDR3 DNA is TGTGCCAGCAGTTACGGGGGAGGACTGGACGTGGAGACCCAGTACTTC.

This chain links TRBV7-2 with TRBJ1-1; the D gene is possibly TRBD1 (5 bases). Trimming removed 3 bases from V and 6 bases from J, with 11 bases in between. Germline lookup yields CDR1 SGHTA and CDR2 FQGNSA. The CDR3 is 13 amino acids. CDR3 sequence (DNA): TGTGCCAGCAGCTTGTCAGGGACTCCTGAAGCTTTCTTT. Translating it yields CASSLSGTPEAFF.

V usage is TRBV5-1 and J usage is TRBJ2-7; 8 nucleotides agree with TRBD1. Germline assignment: CDR1 SGHRS and CDR2 YFSETQ. V shed 1 base, J shed 0 bases, and the junction held 3 bases outside the gene matches. The CDR3 runs to 15 residues. CDR3 DNA sequence: TGCGCCAGCAGCTTGTGGACAGGGACCTCCTACGAGCAGTACTTC. This encodes CASSLWTGTSYEQYF.

This clone was seen only a few times. This chain connects TRBV7-9 to TRBJ2-3; D not resolved. V lost 9 bases and J 3 bases, leaving 16 bases between the germline ends. CDR1 and CDR2 from the germline V gene are SEHNR and FQNEAQ (reference sequence). This CDR3 spans 14 amino acids. The CDR3 reads CASQKIDDTDTQYF. DNA for the CDR3: TGTGCCAGTCAGAAGATTGATGATACAGATACGCAGTATTTT.

The chain has TRBV9 and TRBJ2-7; D gene uncertain. This CDR3 spans 12 amino acids. Germline CDR1 and CDR2: SGDLS and YYNGEE. V was trimmed by 3 bases and J by 6 bases, leaving 10 bases between them. This CDR3 is CASSGPAREQYF. The CDR3 DNA follows: TGTGCCAGCAGCGGCCCGGCGCGCGAGCAGTACTTC.

The genes are TRBV27 and TRBJ2-7; 7 nucleotides match TRBD1. In germline, CDR1 is MNHEY, CDR2 SMNVEV (reference sequence). This CDR3 contains 12 residues. With V trimmed by 8 bases and J by 5 bases, 6 bases remained unmatched. In nucleotides, the CDR3 is TGTGCCAGCGGACAGGTCCTTAACGAGCAGTACTTC. Its protein product is CASGQVLNEQYF.

The chain uses TRBV7-2 and TRBJ2-5; 8 bases match TRBD1. The CDR3 has 15 residues. The trim removed 5 bases at V and 4 bases at J, leaving 9 bases unmatched. The germline CDR1 and CDR2 sequences are SGHTA and FQGNSA. The CDR3 nucleotides read TGTGCCAGCAGCGCGACAGGGGACTCAGGAGAGACCCAGTACTTC. This translates into CASSATGDSGETQYF.

The chain is built from TRBV29-1 and TRBJ2-5; maybe TRBD1 (6 bases). CDR1 and CDR2 from the germline V gene are SQVTM and ANQGSEA. The V gene lost 6 bases and the J gene lost 2 bases, with 13 bases spanning the gap. This CDR3 is 13 amino acids long. The CDR3 nucleotides read TGCAGCGTGGCCGGGACAAGACAAGAGACCCAGTACTTC. The encoded protein is CSVAGTRQETQYF.

As DNA, the CDR3 is TGTGCCAGCAGCGTAGCGGGTATGAACACTGAAGCTTTCTTT. It translates to CASSVAGMNTEAFF. The chain joins TRBV9 to TRBJ1-1; no reliable D call. Trimming shortened V by 0 bases and J by 0 bases, and 6 bases separated the two germline ends. The CDR3 sequence is 14 residues long. Germline values: CDR1 SGDLS, CDR2 YYNGEE.

The gene calls are TRBV27 and TRBJ2-7; TRBD2 matches at 14 bases. The V segment lost 5 bases and the J segment 5 bases; nucleotides outside the gene matches: 5. CDR3 length equals 15 residues. The germline gives CDR1 MNHEY, CDR2 SMNVEV (reference sequence). CDR3 coding DNA: TGTGCCAGCAGTCTGGGGGGACTAGCGGGAGACGAGCAGTACTTC. This encodes CASSLGGLAGDEQYF.

The chain uses TRBV7-2 and TRBJ2-1; D might be TRBD1 or TRBD2, each matching 5 bases. V was shortened by 5 bases and J by 0 bases, with 14 bases between the two germline ends. The CDR3 length is 16 residues. The germline CDR1 and CDR2 sequences are SGHTA and FQGNSA. The CDR3 DNA follows: TGTGCCAGCAGCCCGTGGGACGCAAGCTCCTACAATGAGCAGTTCTTC. Encoded protein: CASSPWDASSYNEQFF.

The chain uses TRBV9 and TRBJ2-7; maybe TRBD1 (5 bases). The CDR3 is made up of 16 amino acids. V was pared by 0 bases and J by 3 bases, with 16 bases between. Germline V lookup: CDR1 SGDLS, CDR2 YYNGEE. CDR3 sequence (DNA): TGTGCCAGCAGCGTAGCCTCCGGACATGGGCTCTACGAGCAGTACTTC. It encodes CASSVASGHGLYEQYF.

J is TRBJ2-2 and V is TRBV6-4; TRBD2 is a possible D gene (6 bases). Germline-derived CDR1 and CDR2 are MRHNA and SNTAGT. The CDR3 covers 17 residues. Trimming cost V 3 bases and J 6 bases, with 20 bases left between them. CDR3 DNA sequence: TGTGCCAGCAGTGAAGAGGGACTCCCTCTACAACCCGGGGAGCTGTTTTTT. It codes for CASSEEGLPLQPGELFF.

The chain links TRBV4-1 to TRBJ2-2; no reliable D call. V shed 1 base and J shed 1 base, with 7 bases lying between them. The CDR3 length is 15 residues. Germline-derived CDR1 and CDR2 are MGHRA and YSYEKL. CDR3 region: CASSQVRQNTGELFF. The CDR3 nucleotides read TGCGCCAGCAGCCAAGTCAGGCAGAACACCGGGGAGCTGTTTTTT.

CDR3 sequence reads: CASSFERGPYEQYF. The CDR3 coding sequence is TGTGCCAGCAGTTTCGAGCGGGGGCCATACGAGCAGTACTTC. The V and J genes are TRBV28 and TRBJ2-7, with 8 nucleotides matching TRBD2. From germline, CDR1 is MDHEN and CDR2 SYDVKM. V dropped 3 bases and J dropped 4; count of bases not matched to a gene: 5. This CDR3 contains 14 residues.

The V gene is TRBV27, the J gene TRBJ2-2, with D maybe TRBD2 (6 bases). The CDR3 contains 16 residues. Per the germline V gene, CDR1 is MNHEY and CDR2 is SMNVEV (reference sequence). Trimming stripped 1 base from V and 4 bases from J, with 13 bases between. The CDR3 nucleotides are TGTGCCAGCAGTTTATACACGGGAGTAAGCACCGGGGAGCTGTTTTTT. Translating gives CASSLYTGVSTGELFF.

The chain is built from TRBV5-1 and TRBJ2-2; no clear D. The CDR3 is made up of 13 amino acids. Germline lookup yields CDR1 SGHRS and CDR2 YFSETQ. V lost 0 bases, J lost 7 bases, and 7 bases lay in between. CDR3 amino acids: CASSLGFNGELFF. CDR3 sequence (DNA): TGCGCCAGCAGCTTGGGGTTTAACGGGGAGCTGTTTTTT.